The rows below give T cell receptor beta chains drawn from one sample of a study of shared clonotypes between healthy human individuals. Here immunoSEQ multiplex PCR was the method, and the copy in TCRdb shows in-frame clones only, minus some. This table has about 2.1 million clones, about 93% appearing once. The material sequenced was naive CD8+ T cells from PBMCs. The receptors derive from a man younger than 35 in good health. Some clones in this sample may be carry-over from other donors' samples. Each CDR3 is given with its conserved first and last residue. D genes are given only for firm matches. Rows give clone size only sometimes, using once, few, many, or a class for an expanded clone.

D gene	V gene	J gene	clone size	CDR3 protein	CDR3 DNA
.	TRBV10-3	TRBJ1-2	.	CAISESARTTDASYGYTF	TGTGCCATCAGTGAGTCGGCAAGGACAACGGACGCCAGCTATGGCTACACCTTC
.	TRBV27	TRBJ1-5	.	CASSFSGVGQPQHF	TGTGCCAGCAGTTTTTCAGGGGTAGGTCAGCCCCAGCATTTT
TRBD1	TRBV28	TRBJ2-5	.	CASSYRGQETQYF	TGTGCCAGCAGCTACAGGGGCCAAGAGACCCAGTACTTC
.	TRBV9	TRBJ1-5	.	CASSVAGGNQPQHF	TGTGCCAGCAGCGTAGCTGGGGGCAATCAGCCCCAGCATTTT
TRBD1	TRBV19	TRBJ2-7	once	CATGGTNEQYF	TGTGCGACAGGGGGGACGAACGAGCAGTACTTC
.	TRBV9	TRBJ2-7	.	CASSPSGAYEQYF	TGTGCCAGCAGCCCCAGCGGCGCCTACGAGCAGTACTTC
.	TRBV7-9	TRBJ1-2	.	CASSLPLPLYGYTF	TGTGCCAGCAGCCTTCCCCTCCCGCTCTATGGCTACACCTTC
.	TRBV28	TRBJ2-3	.	CASSFGWGQSTDTQYF	TGTGCCAGCAGTTTCGGATGGGGACAAAGCACAGATACGCAGTATTTT
.	TRBV30	TRBJ2-7	.	CAWSLSVGREQYF	TGTGCCTGGTCTCTCTCAGTGGGCAGGGAGCAGTACTTC
.	TRBV2	TRBJ2-7	.	CASSASEGEQYF	TGTGCCAGCAGTGCCTCGGAGGGCGAGCAGTACTTC
TRBD1	TRBV7-6	TRBJ2-7	.	CASSLGPGQGANEQYF	TGTGCCAGCAGCTTAGGGCCGGGACAGGGGGCGAACGAGCAGTACTTC